Shown below are 16 T cell receptor beta chains from a single sample sequenced in a study of blood T cells in healthy people across ages. Next came a second PCR, run for 7 to 11 cycles, which used a sample-barcoded 5' primer along with a J-beta primer mix. TCRdb ran MiXCR on the 5' RACE reads and lists one entry per CDR3 protein. The table shows 710,000 or so distinct CDR3 sequences, with approximately 31% occurring only once. Sequenced sample: blood. These receptors came from a woman aged 80 or older in good health.

V usage is TRBV20-1 and J usage is TRBJ1-2; a weak D match, TRBD1 (6 bases). The germline V gene has CDR1 DFQATT and CDR2 SNEGSKA (reference sequence). The CDR3 sequence is 12 residues long. V was pared by 7 bases and J by 5 bases, with 14 bases between. This chain's CDR3 is CSGTGISYGYTF. Here the CDR3 DNA reads TGCAGTGGAACAGGGATATCATATGGCTACACCTTC.

At least ten counts were recorded for this clonotype. The J gene is TRBJ1-2, the V gene TRBV6-5; no reliable D call. Germline-derived CDR1 and CDR2 are MNHEY and SVGAGI. The CDR3 sequence is 10 residues long. V lost 10 bases and J 6 bases, leaving 9 bases between the germline ends. The CDR3 DNA sequence: TGTGCCACTGGGCGTGATGGCTACACCTTC. This encodes CATGRDGYTF.

V gene TRBV7-2 combines with J gene TRBJ2-5, with TRBD1 identical over 8 bases. Looked up from germline, CDR1 is SGHTA and CDR2 is FQGNSA. Losses at the gene ends were 3 bases for V and 4 bases for J; bases not matched to a gene: 7. The CDR3 length is 15 residues. The CDR3 region has the DNA TGTGCCAGCAGCTTGGACAGGGTGAGGGGAGAGACCCAGTACTTC. Protein: CASSLDRVRGETQYF.

This chain connects TRBV6-6 to TRBJ2-6; D is undetermined. Germline CDR1 and CDR2: MNHNY and SVGAGI (reference sequence). V was shortened by 8 bases and J by 2 bases, with 7 bases between the two germline ends. The CDR3 totals 13 residues. Here the CDR3 reads CASPLTGANVLTF. The CDR3 nucleotides are TGTGCCAGCCCCTTAACTGGGGCCAACGTCCTGACTTTC.

This clonotype has more than one count but fewer than ten. This may arise from a read error, as a much more abundant clone is one base away. The gene calls are TRBV4-2 and TRBJ2-7, with D possibly TRBD1 on 6 matching bases. The length of the CDR3 is 15 residues. Germline V gene data show CDR1 as LGHNA and CDR2 as YNFKEQ. Trimming left V 0 bases short and J 5 bases short, with 14 bases between. As DNA, the CDR3 is TGTGCCAGCAGCCAAGATTTCGGGCAGGGGAACGAGCAGTACTTC. It specifies CASSQDFGQGNEQYF.

This chain connects TRBV6-1 to TRBJ1-6, with 11 bases that match TRBD1. The ends lost 2 bases at V and 7 bases at J; junction bases unmatched: 4. The germline CDR1 and CDR2 sequences are MNHNS and SASEGT. The CDR3 is 16 amino acids. In DNA form, the CDR3 reads TGTGCCAGCAGTGAAATCCGGACAGGGGGCAATTCACCCCTCCACTTT. Amino acid sequence: CASSEIRTGGNSPLHF.

This clonotype occurred a few times. A much larger clone differs by one base, so this may be a read error. This chain uses TRBV7-9 with TRBJ1-2, with 7 bases identical to TRBD1. Looked up from germline, CDR1 is SEHNR and CDR2 is FQNEAQ (reference sequence). Unmatched junction bases numbered 17, after V lost 3 bases and J lost 1 base. The CDR3 has 19 residues. For the CDR3, the DNA is TGTGCCAGCAGCTTCTCTTTCGTAACAGGGGAAATGCTTAACTATGGCTACACCTTC. Translating it yields CASSFSFVTGEMLNYGYTF.

This clonotype appeared many times. The chain carries TRBV5-1 and TRBJ2-4, with 7 bases fitting TRBD1. In germline, CDR1 is SGHRS, CDR2 YFSETQ. With 2 bases clipped from V and 0 bases from J, the junction kept 5 bases outside the gene matches. CDR3 size: 16 residues. The CDR3 region is CASSFGTDLAKNIQYF. CDR3 nucleotides: TGCGCCAGCAGCTTCGGGACAGACCTAGCCAAAAACATTCAGTACTTC. Filled out from reference TRBV5-1 and TRBJ2-4, the complete variable domain reads KAGVTQTPRYLIKTRGQQVTLSCSPISGHRSVSWYQQTPGQGLQFLFEYFSETQRNKGNFPGRFSGRQFSNSRSEMNVSTLELGDSALYLCASSFGTDLAKNIQYFGAGTRLSVL.

This clonotype was seen more than once but under ten times. The DNA for the CDR3 is TGTGCCAGCAGTTTACTGGGTATAGCGGGTTTTTACAATGAGCAGTTCTTC. Translating it yields CASSLLGIAGFYNEQFF. The genes are TRBV27 and TRBJ2-1, with 7 bases lining up with TRBD2. This CDR3 contains 17 residues. Trimming cost V 2 bases and J 4 bases; bases outside gene matches: 11. Germline CDR1 MNHEY, CDR2 SMNVEV (reference sequence).

This clonotype has more than one count but fewer than ten. This chain uses TRBV7-9 with TRBJ2-3; TRBD2 matches 11 bases. J lost 1 base, V lost 1 base, and 10 bases had no gene match. The CDR3 is made up of 19 amino acids. The germline V gene encodes CDR1 SEHNR and CDR2 FQNEAQ (reference sequence). CDR3 sequence: CASSLVGLAGGRRTDTQYF. In nucleotides, the CDR3 is TGTGCCAGCAGCTTAGTCGGGCTAGCGGGGGGCCGCCGCACAGATACGCAGTATTTT.

The rearrangement uses TRBV7-2 and TRBJ2-7, with D uncertain. This CDR3 has 13 residues. The V and J ends lost 2 bases and 12 bases respectively, with 17 bases between them. Germline V lookup: CDR1 SGHTA, CDR2 FQGNSA. The DNA for the CDR3 is TGTACCAGCAGCTTAATCGGGTCAGAGACCCTGTACTTC. As protein: CTSSLIGSETLYF.

At least ten counts were recorded for this clonotype. The chain employs TRBV20-1 and TRBJ2-1; a possible D gene is TRBD2 (6 bases). The CDR3 is made up of 14 amino acids. CDR1 and CDR2 from the germline V gene are DFQATT and SNEGSKA (reference sequence). V shed 7 bases and J shed 1 base, with 14 bases lying between them. CDR3 DNA sequence: TGCAGTGTTTGGGGGGACCTTTCCTACAATGAGCAGTTCTTC. Its translation: CSVWGDLSYNEQFF.

Ten or more counts support this clonotype. J is TRBJ2-1 and V is TRBV7-2; D not certain. The germline CDR1 and CDR2 sequences are SGHTA and FQGNSA. CDR3 length: 15 amino acids. V was clipped by 5 bases and J by 1 base, with 12 bases between them. The CDR3 spells CASSQDRTSYNEQFF. The CDR3 coding sequence is TGTGCCAGCAGCCAGGACCGGACGTCCTACAATGAGCAGTTCTTC.

This clonotype was detected many times. Its ends do not fully match the called genes, so a read error is possible. The chain uses TRBV5-1 and TRBJ1-6; no firm D call. Per germline, CDR1 SGHRS and CDR2 YFSETQ. The CDR3 is 13 amino acids. CDR3 region: CASSLDLNSPLHF. CDR3 DNA: TGTGCCAGCAGCTTGGATTTGAATTCACCCCTCCACTTT.

In the case of this clonotype: One base away lies a much larger clone, so this may be a sequencing read error. This chain connects TRBV21-1 to TRBJ2-5; the table's D call, TRBD2, was not checked against the DNA. TRBV21-1 is a documented pseudogene. The CDR3 is 14 amino acids. CDR3: CASTQAGGRETQYF. The CDR3 DNA reads TGTGCCAGCACTCAGGCGGGGGGCCGTGAGACCCAGTACTTC.

The chain is built from TRBV11-3 and TRBJ2-6; D is possibly TRBD1 (5 bases). Trimming took off 6 bases at V and 4 bases at J, with 10 bases between the two ends. The CDR3 runs 14 residues. The germline gives CDR1 SGHNT, CDR2 YENEEA. The CDR3 sequence: CASRPRVGANVLTF. The CDR3 nucleotides are TGTGCCAGCAGGCCCAGGGTCGGGGCCAACGTCCTGACTTTC.